This TCR beta chain was obtained from a study of shared clonotypes between healthy human individuals. Regarding the study as a whole: Some clonotypes were shared by all four sorted-subset donors, while others were not shared. The non-shared ones had lower generation probabilities than the shared ones. Naive subsets usually exceeded memory subsets in estimated richness.

Germline CDR1 and CDR2: SGHRS and YFSETQ. This CDR3 contains 15 residues. V lost 4 bases and J 0 bases, leaving 14 bases between the germline ends. Deep-level assay runs were performed. Generated by immunoSEQ multiplex PCR, the TCRdb table keeps only in-frame clones and is missing some. The sample records about 1 million clones, about 75% being singletons. About this clone: Its antigen is undetermined.

The clonotype was recovered from a man between 18 and 29 years old in good health. The sequenced material came from memory CD4+ T cells sorted from blood. Subset indicated: CD45RA-negative fraction. The chain employs TRBV5-1 and TRBJ2-7; perhaps TRBD1 as D (5 bases). In nucleotides, the CDR3 is TGCGCCAGCAGCCCCCCCCAGGGCGGCTCCTACGAGCAGTACTTC. Encoded protein: CASSPPQGGSYEQYF.